This T cell receptor (beta chain) comes out of a study of Graves' ophthalmopathy and Graves' hyperthyroidism. This CDR3 comprises 15 residues. Germline loops: CDR1 MDHEN, CDR2 SYDVKM. V shed 3 bases, J shed 10 bases, and the junction held 7 bases outside the gene matches. This clonotype was counted many times. From RNA, the CDR3 regions of TCR beta chains were amplified and sequenced. HTBI primers primed a first-round RT-PCR, and a second-round multiplex PCR followed. MiXCR was run by TCRdb on the multiplex PCR reads, yielding one entry per CDR3 protein. The sample has over 200,000 distinct CDR3 sequences, around 28% seen once.

The receptor comes from a man in his forties or fifties with Graves' ophthalmopathy. The sample comprised peripheral blood. This chain links TRBV28 with TRBJ1-6, with TRBD1 identical over 9 bases. The CDR3 DNA reads TGTGCCAGCAGTTTTTTCGACAGGGGGAGGTCACCCCTCCACTTT. This encodes CASSFFDRGRSPLHF.